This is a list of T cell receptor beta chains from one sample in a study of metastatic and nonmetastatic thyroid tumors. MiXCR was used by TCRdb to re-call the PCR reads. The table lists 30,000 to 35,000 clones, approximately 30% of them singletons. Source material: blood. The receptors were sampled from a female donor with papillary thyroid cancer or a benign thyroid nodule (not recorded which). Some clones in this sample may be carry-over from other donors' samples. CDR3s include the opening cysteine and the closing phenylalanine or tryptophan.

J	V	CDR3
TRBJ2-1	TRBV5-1	CASQPDSHSYNEQFF
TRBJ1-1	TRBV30	CAWSTQGKAFF
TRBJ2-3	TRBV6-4	CASSGLAGGVQYF
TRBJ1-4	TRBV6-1	CASSLGEGVEKLFF
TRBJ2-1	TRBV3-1	CASRNGGQYNEQFF
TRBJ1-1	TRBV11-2	CASSQRKGSGRAFF
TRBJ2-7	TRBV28	CASIRDSSYEQYF
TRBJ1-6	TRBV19	CASSTPPGNQGGSPLHF
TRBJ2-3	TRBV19	CASSIDGQLSTDTQYF
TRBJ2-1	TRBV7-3	CASSLNPLAGTGEQFF
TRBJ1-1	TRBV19	CASLDRVGTEAFF
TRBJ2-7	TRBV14	CASSQGLAGEQYF
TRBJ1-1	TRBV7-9	CASSPPGQLNTEAFF
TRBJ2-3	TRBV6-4	CASSPRDDTDRQYF
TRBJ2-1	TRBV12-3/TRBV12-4	CASSKGYNEQFF
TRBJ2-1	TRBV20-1	CSASGGPAGVDEQFF
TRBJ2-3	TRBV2	CASGGYTDTQYF
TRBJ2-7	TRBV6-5	CASSVLSSEIEQYF
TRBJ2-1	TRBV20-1	CSAQTSGAPTVEQFF
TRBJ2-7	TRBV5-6	CASSLTRGGRNEQYF
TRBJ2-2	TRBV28	CASLEQGRSGELFF
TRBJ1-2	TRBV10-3	CAISEPRDRGPRGYTF
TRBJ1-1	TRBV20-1	CSANRGRTGTEAFF
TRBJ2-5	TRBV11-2	CASSFPTRCRDTQYF
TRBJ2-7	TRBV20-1	CSATQAGTTYEQYF
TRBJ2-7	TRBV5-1	CASSLDGQGASEQYF
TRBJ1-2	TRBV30	CAGPGPTTRGYTF
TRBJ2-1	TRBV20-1	CSARGPTLYEQFF
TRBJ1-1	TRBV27	CGWSFLRDRRNTEAFF
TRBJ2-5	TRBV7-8	CASITGEETQYF
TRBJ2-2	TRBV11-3	CSSQAGTNTVELFF
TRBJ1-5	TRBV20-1	CSARDSVQGRQPQHF
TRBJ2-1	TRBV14	CASSQDGRSGPRYNEQFF
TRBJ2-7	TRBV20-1	CSAREIRVQYEQYF
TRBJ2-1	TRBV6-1	CASNRLAGGMYEQFF
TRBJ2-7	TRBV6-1	CASSEAQDSSYEQYF
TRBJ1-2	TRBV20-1	CSAGAGQRYGYTF
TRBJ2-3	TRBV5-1	CASSLGIDGSTDTQYF
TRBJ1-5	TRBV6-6	CASSYGDSNQPQHF
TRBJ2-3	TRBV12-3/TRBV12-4	CASTGRIPPTDTQYF
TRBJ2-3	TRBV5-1	CASSLTELAGGPDTQYF
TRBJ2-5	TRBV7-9	CASSPREAGGTQYF
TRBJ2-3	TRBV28	CASSLNGGALDTQYF
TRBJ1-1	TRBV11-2	CVSSLEHHTEAFF
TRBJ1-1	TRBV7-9	CASIRNAGFWGNTEAFF
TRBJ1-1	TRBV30	CAHQSTANTEAFF